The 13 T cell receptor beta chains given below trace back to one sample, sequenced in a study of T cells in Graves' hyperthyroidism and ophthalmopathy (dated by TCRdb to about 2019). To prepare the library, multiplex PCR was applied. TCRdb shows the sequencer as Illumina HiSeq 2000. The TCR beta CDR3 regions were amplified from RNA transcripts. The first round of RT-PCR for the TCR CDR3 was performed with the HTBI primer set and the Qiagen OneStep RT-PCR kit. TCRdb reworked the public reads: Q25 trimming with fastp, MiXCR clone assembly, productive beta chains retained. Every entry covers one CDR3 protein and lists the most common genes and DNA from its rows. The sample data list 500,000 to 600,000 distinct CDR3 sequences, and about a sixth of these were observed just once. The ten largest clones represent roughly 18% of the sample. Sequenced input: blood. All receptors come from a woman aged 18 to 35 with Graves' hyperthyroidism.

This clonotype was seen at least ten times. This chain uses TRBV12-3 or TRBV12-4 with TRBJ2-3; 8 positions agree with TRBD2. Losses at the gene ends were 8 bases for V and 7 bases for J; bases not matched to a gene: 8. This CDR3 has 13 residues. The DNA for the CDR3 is TGTGCCAGCGGGACTAGTCGGGGTAATACGCAGTATTTT. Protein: CASGTSRGNTQYF.

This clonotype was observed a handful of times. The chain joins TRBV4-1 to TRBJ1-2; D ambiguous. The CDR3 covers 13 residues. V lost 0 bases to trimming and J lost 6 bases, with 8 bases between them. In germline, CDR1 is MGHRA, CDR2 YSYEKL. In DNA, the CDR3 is TGCGCCAGCAGCCAAGACGGCTGGGATGGCTACACCTTC. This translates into CASSQDGWDGYTF.

CDR3 nucleotide sequence: TGTGCCAGCAGCTCCCTCGAGGCGGGGGGCCTCACAGATACGCAGTATTTT. Translating it yields CASSSLEAGGLTDTQYF. The chain joins TRBV11-3 to TRBJ2-3, with 8 bases that match TRBD2. The CDR3 has 17 residues. Germline lookup yields CDR1 SGHNT and CDR2 YENEEA. J gave up 2 bases and V 4 bases, and 11 bases lay outside the gene matches.

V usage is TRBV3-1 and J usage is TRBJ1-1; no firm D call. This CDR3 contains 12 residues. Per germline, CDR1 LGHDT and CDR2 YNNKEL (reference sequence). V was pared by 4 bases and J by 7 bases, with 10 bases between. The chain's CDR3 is CASSLGGFEAFF. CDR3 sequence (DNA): TGTGCCAGCAGCCTCGGCGGGTTTGAAGCTTTCTTT. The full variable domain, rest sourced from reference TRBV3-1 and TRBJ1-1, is DTAVSQTPKYLVTQMGNDKSIKCEQNLGHDTMYWYKQDSKKFLKIMFSYNNKELIINETVPNRFSPKSPDKAHLNLHINSLELGDSAVYFCASSLGGFEAFFGQGTRLTVV.

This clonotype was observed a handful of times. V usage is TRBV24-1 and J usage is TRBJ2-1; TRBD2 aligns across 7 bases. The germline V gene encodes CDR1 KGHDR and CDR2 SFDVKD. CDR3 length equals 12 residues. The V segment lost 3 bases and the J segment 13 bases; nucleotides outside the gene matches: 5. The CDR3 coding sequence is TGTGCCACCAGTGATGGACTAGGGCATCAGTTCTTC. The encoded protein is CATSDGLGHQFF.

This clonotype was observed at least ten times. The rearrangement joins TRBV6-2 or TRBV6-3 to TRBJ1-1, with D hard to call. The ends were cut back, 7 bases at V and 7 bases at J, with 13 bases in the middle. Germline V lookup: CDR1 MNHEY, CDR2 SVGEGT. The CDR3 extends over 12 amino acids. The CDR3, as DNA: TGTGCCAGCACCTCGAAGGCAGATGAAGCTTTCTTT. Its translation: CASTSKADEAFF.

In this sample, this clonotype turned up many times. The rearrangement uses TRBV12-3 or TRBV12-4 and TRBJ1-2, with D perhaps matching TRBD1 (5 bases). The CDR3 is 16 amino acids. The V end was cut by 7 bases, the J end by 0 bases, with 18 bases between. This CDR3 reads CASTRDRLKANYGYTF. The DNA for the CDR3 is TGTGCCAGCACCAGGGACCGTCTCAAAGCTAACTATGGCTACACCTTC.

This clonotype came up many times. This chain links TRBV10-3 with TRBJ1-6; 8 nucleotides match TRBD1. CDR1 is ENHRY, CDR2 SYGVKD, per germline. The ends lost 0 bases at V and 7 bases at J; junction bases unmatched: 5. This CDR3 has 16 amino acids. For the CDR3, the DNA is TGTGCCATCAGTGAGTCGGAACAGGGGGGCAATTCACCCCTCCACTTT. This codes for CAISESEQGGNSPLHF.

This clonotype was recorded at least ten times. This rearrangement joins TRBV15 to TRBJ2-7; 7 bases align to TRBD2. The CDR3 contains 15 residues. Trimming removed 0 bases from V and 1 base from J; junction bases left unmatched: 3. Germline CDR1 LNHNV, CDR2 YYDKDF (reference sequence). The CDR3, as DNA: TGTGCCACCAGCAGAGATCTGGGGGGGTCCTACGAGCAGTACTTC. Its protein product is CATSRDLGGSYEQYF.

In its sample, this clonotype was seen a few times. The CDR3 region is CSVATLKVDEQFF. In nucleotides, the CDR3 is TGCAGCGTTGCGACATTAAAAGTTGATGAGCAGTTCTTC. The rearrangement links TRBV29-1 to TRBJ2-1; D unresolved. In germline, CDR1 is SQVTM, CDR2 ANQGSEA. The CDR3 is 13 residues long. V lost 4 bases, J lost 8 bases, and 15 bases lay in between.

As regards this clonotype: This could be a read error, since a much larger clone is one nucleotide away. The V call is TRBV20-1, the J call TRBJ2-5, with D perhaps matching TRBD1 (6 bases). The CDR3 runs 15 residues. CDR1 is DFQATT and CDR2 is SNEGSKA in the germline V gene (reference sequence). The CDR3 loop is CSDRDVRQDDKTQYF. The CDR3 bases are TGCAGTGATAGAGATGTTAGACAGGACGATAAGACCCAGTACTTC.

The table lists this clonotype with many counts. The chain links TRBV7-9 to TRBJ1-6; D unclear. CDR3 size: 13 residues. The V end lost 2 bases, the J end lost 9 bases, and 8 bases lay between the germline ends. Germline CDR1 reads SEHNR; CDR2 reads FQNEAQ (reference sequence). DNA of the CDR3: TGTGCCAGCAGCTTAAAGGGAGGTTCACCCCTCCACTTT. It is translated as CASSLKGGSPLHF.

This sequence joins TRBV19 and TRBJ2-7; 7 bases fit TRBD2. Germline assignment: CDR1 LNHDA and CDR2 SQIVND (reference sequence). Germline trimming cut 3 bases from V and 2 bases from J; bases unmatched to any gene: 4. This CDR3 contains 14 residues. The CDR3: CASSIGGGTYEQYF. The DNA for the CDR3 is TGTGCCAGTAGTATTGGCGGGGGTACCTACGAGCAGTACTTC. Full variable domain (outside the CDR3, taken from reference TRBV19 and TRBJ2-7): DGGITQSPKYLFRKEGQNVTLSCEQNLNHDAMYWYRQDPGQGLRLIYYSQIVNDFQKGDIAEGYSVSREKKESFPLTVTSAQKNPTAFYLCASSIGGGTYEQYFGPGTRLTVT.